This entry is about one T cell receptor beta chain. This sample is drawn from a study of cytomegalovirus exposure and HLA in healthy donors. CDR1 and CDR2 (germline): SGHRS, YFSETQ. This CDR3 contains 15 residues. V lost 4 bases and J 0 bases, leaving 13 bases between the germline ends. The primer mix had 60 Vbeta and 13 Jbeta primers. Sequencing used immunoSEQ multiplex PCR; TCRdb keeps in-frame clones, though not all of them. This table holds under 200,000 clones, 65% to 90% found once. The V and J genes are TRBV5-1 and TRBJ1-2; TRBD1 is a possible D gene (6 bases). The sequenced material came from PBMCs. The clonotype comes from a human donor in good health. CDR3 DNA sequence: TGCGCCAGCAGCAGCGGGGGCTTAGCTAACTATGGCTACACCTTC. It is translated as CASSSGGLANYGYTF. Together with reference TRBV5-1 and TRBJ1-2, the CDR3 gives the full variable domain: KAGVTQTPRYLIKTRGQQVTLSCSPISGHRSVSWYQQTPGQGLQFLFEYFSETQRNKGNFPGRFSGRQFSNSRSEMNVSTLELGDSALYLCASSSGGLANYGYTFGSGTRLTVV.